This passage covers 6 T cell receptor beta chains from one sample sequenced in a study of blood T cell repertoires in COVID-19. Here immunoSEQ multiplex PCR was the method, and the copy in TCRdb shows in-frame clones only, minus some. The table records tens of thousands of clones, 75% to 85% of them present only once. The sequencing input was peripheral blood. Source of these receptors: a human donor in a cohort sampled during active COVID-19.

The rearrangement uses TRBV6-2 or TRBV6-3 and TRBJ2-7, with TRBD1 identical over 8 bases. This CDR3 is 17 amino acids long. V was pared by 2 bases and J by 4 bases, with 13 bases of the junction left unmatched. Per the germline V gene, CDR1 is MNHEY and CDR2 is SVGEGT. The CDR3 reads CASSYPNLRGPEYEQYF. The CDR3 nucleotides are TGTGCCAGCAGTTACCCCAATCTCAGGGGGCCAGAGTACGAGCAGTACTTC.

With regard to this clone: This specimen includes other DNA sequences encoding the same CDR3. The chain carries TRBV18 and TRBJ1-5; D is ambiguous. Germline lookup yields CDR1 KGHSH and CDR2 LQKENI. The CDR3 is 13 residues long. V lost 2 bases and J 4 bases, leaving 6 bases between the germline ends. CDR3 protein: CASSPGQNQPQHF. The CDR3 DNA reads as TGTGCCAGCTCACCAGGGCAGAATCAGCCCCAGCATTTT.

The CDR3 coding sequence is TGTGCCAGCAGCTCGGATCTAGCGACTCAAGAGACCCAGTACTTC. Its protein is CASSSDLATQETQYF. The rearrangement joins TRBV7-6 to TRBJ2-5, with D perhaps matching TRBD2 (6 bases). The CDR3 is made up of 15 amino acids. Trimming pared 4 bases from V and 2 bases from J, leaving 14 bases between. Germline CDR1 and CDR2: SGHVS and FNYEAQ.

The chain uses TRBV6-5 and TRBJ1-5; D is perhaps TRBD1 (5 bases). Per the germline V gene, CDR1 is MNHEY and CDR2 is SVGAGI. The CDR3 is 15 residues long. Trimming removed 2 bases from V and 5 bases from J, with 13 bases in between. CDR3: CASSYMGRADQPQHF. CDR3 nucleotide sequence: TGTGCCAGCAGTTACATGGGCAGGGCCGATCAGCCCCAGCATTTT.

CDR3 in DNA: TGTGCCAGCAGCTCCAGGTACCAAGAGACCCAGTACTTC. Translation gives CASSSRYQETQYF. The gene calls are TRBV11-1 and TRBJ2-5; D remains ambiguous. The ends were cut back, 4 bases at V and 0 bases at J, with 6 bases in the middle. Germline lookup yields CDR1 SGHAT and CDR2 FQDESV (reference sequence). This CDR3 region has 13 residues.

The chain has TRBV29-1 and TRBJ2-3, with D possibly TRBD2 on 6 matching bases. CDR1 is SQVTM, CDR2 ANQGSEA, per germline. V lost 5 bases, J lost 0 bases, and 9 bases lay in between. The CDR3 contains 13 residues. CDR3 sequence: CSVRGLSTDTQYF. The CDR3, as DNA: TGCAGCGTTAGGGGACTTAGCACAGATACGCAGTATTTT.